Below, 20 T cell receptor beta chains from the same sample are listed, as sequenced in a study of blood T cell repertoires in COVID-19. Sequenced by immunoSEQ multiplex PCR; TCRdb stores in-frame clones only, minus some. Here the sample spans about 200,000 clones, roughly 84% being singletons. Sequenced material: peripheral blood. The receptors here all came from a person aged 65 to 79 with COVID-19, enrolled during active disease.

The chain couples TRBV19 to TRBJ2-3; D may be TRBD1 (5 bases). Trimming cost V 6 bases and J 0 bases, with 7 bases left between them. CDR3 length equals 13 residues. Germline CDR1 reads LNHDA; CDR2 reads SQIVND (reference sequence). The CDR3 region is CASSRASTDTQYF. The DNA of the CDR3 is TGTGCCAGTAGCAGGGCTAGCACAGATACGCAGTATTTT.

The chain is built from TRBV2 and TRBJ1-1, with 7 bases aligning to TRBD1. This CDR3 has 17 residues. After removal of 3 bases from V and 4 bases from J, the junction contained 14 bases not matched to a gene. Germline-derived CDR1 and CDR2 are SNHLY and FYNNEI. This chain's CDR3 is CASSENLLGRGFTEAFF. The DNA for the CDR3 is TGTGCCAGCAGTGAGAATTTGTTGGGCAGGGGGTTCACTGAAGCTTTCTTT.

The rearrangement links TRBV7-2 to TRBJ1-5; D is unclear. There are 15 residues in the CDR3. CDR1 is SGHTA and CDR2 is FQGNSA in the germline V gene. The V gene lost 0 bases and the J gene lost 6 bases, with 12 bases spanning the gap. The CDR3 sequence: CASSLAGSGIQPQHF. The DNA for the CDR3 is TGTGCCAGCAGCTTAGCGGGTTCGGGGATTCAGCCCCAGCATTTT.

This clone came up a few times. The chain employs TRBV5-5 and TRBJ2-1; 12 bases are shared with TRBD1. CDR1 is SGHKS and CDR2 is YYEKEE in the germline V gene (reference sequence). The CDR3 runs to 19 residues. The ends lost 0 bases at V and 2 bases at J; junction bases unmatched: 9. CDR3 DNA: TGTGCCAGCAGCTTGGTTGTCGGGACAGGGGGCTTAACCTACAATGAGCAGTTCTTC. This codes for CASSLVVGTGGLTYNEQFF.

This chain links TRBV7-2 with TRBJ1-3, with no clear D. V lost 1 base to trimming and J lost 4 bases, with 14 bases between them. CDR1 is SGHTA and CDR2 is FQGNSA in the germline V gene. This CDR3 has 16 residues. CDR3 region: CASSLEAGFIGNTIYF. DNA of the CDR3: TGTGCCAGCAGCTTAGAGGCGGGATTTATCGGAAACACCATATATTTT.

In this sample, this clone turned up a few times. The chain combines TRBV29-1 with TRBJ2-5, with TRBD1 as a possible D gene (5 bases). V dropped 3 bases and J dropped 0 bases, with 14 bases sitting between them. This CDR3 is 15 amino acids long. Germline V CDR1 and CDR2: SQVTM, ANQGSEA. This CDR3 reads CSVEKGQTYQETQYF. CDR3 nucleotide sequence: TGCAGCGTTGAGAAGGGGCAGACGTACCAAGAGACCCAGTACTTC.

CDR3 amino acids: CASSPTWGRPEAFF. CDR3 DNA: TGTGCCAGCAGCCCAACATGGGGCCGACCGGAAGCTTTCTTT. The J gene is TRBJ1-1, the V gene TRBV28, with D perhaps matching TRBD1 (5 bases). The CDR3 is 14 amino acids. The V and J ends lost 6 bases and 8 bases respectively, with 19 bases between them. The germline V gene encodes CDR1 MDHEN and CDR2 SYDVKM.

The chain recombines TRBV5-5 with TRBJ2-1, with D tentatively TRBD2 (5 bases). The germline V gene has CDR1 SGHKS and CDR2 YYEKEE (reference sequence). Between the trimmed V and J ends, which lost 0 bases and 9 bases, there was a span of 10 bases. This CDR3 spans 13 amino acids. Written as DNA, the CDR3 is TGTGCCAGCAGCTTGGGAGGGAAACCTGAGCAGTTCTTC. Translation: CASSLGGKPEQFF.

The chain couples TRBV25-1 to TRBJ2-6; 7 bases match TRBD2. Germline assignment: CDR1 MGHDK and CDR2 SYGVNS. The CDR3 is 14 amino acids. CDR3 amino acids: CGSSGTSGANVLTF. The CDR3 DNA follows: TGTGGCTCGAGCGGGACTTCTGGGGCCAACGTCCTGACTTTC.

This clone was detected only once. This chain joins TRBV7-3 and TRBJ2-5; D is undetermined. With 5 bases removed from V and 5 bases from J, the gap between germline ends came to 12 bases. The CDR3 is made up of 13 amino acids. Germline CDR1 SGHTA, CDR2 FQGTGA. The CDR3 region has the DNA TGTGCCAGCAGCCCATCTAAATCGGAGACCCAGTACTTC. Translating it yields CASSPSKSETQYF.

This chain uses TRBV11-1 with TRBJ2-1; TRBD2 agrees at 12 bases. Per germline, CDR1 SGHAT and CDR2 FQDESV (reference sequence). CDR3 size: 15 residues. The V gene end was trimmed by 3 bases and the J gene end by 5 bases; junction bases not matched to a gene: 2. The CDR3 loop is CASSFLAGGNNEQFF. The CDR3 DNA follows: TGTGCCAGCAGCTTTCTAGCGGGGGGGAACAATGAGCAGTTCTTC. The whole variable domain, remainder taken from reference TRBV11-1 and TRBJ2-1, is EAEVAQSPRYKITEKSQAVAFWCDPISGHATLYWYRQILGQGPELLVQFQDESVVDDSQLPKDRFSAERLKGVDSTLKIQPAELGDSAMYLCASSFLAGGNNEQFFGPGTRLTVL.

CDR3 DNA sequence: TGCGCCAGCAGCGCGGGGACTAGCGGGAGTGAGCAGTTCTTC. It yields the protein CASSAGTSGSEQFF. The J gene is TRBJ2-1, the V gene TRBV5-1; TRBD2 aligns across 14 bases. The CDR3 is 14 amino acids. V lost 4 bases to trimming and J lost 9 bases; unmatched junction nucleotides: 3. CDR1 and CDR2 (germline): SGHRS, YFSETQ.

The chain carries TRBV11-2 and TRBJ2-3; D is perhaps TRBD1 (6 bases). CDR3 length equals 16 residues. In germline, CDR1 is SGHAT, CDR2 FQNNGV. The V and J ends lost 0 bases and 5 bases respectively, with 15 bases between them. The CDR3 DNA reads as TGTGCCAGCAGCTTAGATGGGGGAGAAGGGGGAGATACGCAGTATTTT. This encodes CASSLDGGEGGDTQYF.

The V call is TRBV25-1, the J call TRBJ1-2, with TRBD1 matching over 7 bases. The CDR3 contains 13 residues. The germline V gene encodes CDR1 MGHDK and CDR2 SYGVNS. Trimming cost V 4 bases and J 7 bases; bases outside gene matches: 6. This chain's CDR3 is CASSAGGVTGYTF. The CDR3 DNA is TGTGCCAGCAGTGCAGGGGGTGTGACTGGCTACACCTTC.

The genes are TRBV19 and TRBJ1-5; D unclear. Germline CDR1 and CDR2: LNHDA and SQIVND (reference sequence). Trimming removed 4 bases at V and 7 bases at J, with 11 bases between. The CDR3 sequence is 13 residues long. This chain's CDR3 is CASSTYTGQPQHF. CDR3 DNA: TGTGCCAGTAGTACCTACACCGGGCAGCCCCAGCATTTT.

The V gene is TRBV5-4, the J gene TRBJ2-2, with D tentatively TRBD2 (6 bases). V lost 2 bases to trimming and J lost 1 base, with 9 bases between them. Germline values: CDR1 SGHNT, CDR2 YYREEE (reference sequence). The CDR3 has 15 residues. CDR3 sequence: CASSFGTQNTGELFF. The DNA of the CDR3 is TGTGCCAGCAGCTTTGGGACTCAGAACACCGGGGAGCTGTTTTTT.

This clone appeared a single time. The genes are TRBV11-2 and TRBJ1-2; 7 bases align to TRBD1. Unmatched junction bases numbered 7, after V lost 5 bases and J lost 4 bases. Germline V CDR1 and CDR2: SGHAT, FQNNGV. The length of the CDR3 is 14 residues. The CDR3: CASSLPGGLYGYTF. DNA for the CDR3: TGTGCCAGCAGCCTACCAGGGGGGCTCTATGGCTACACCTTC.

The rearrangement uses TRBV6-5 and TRBJ1-4; 9 positions agree with TRBD1. This CDR3 is built from 13 residues. The germline gives CDR1 MNHEY, CDR2 SVGAGI. V shed 6 bases, J shed 8 bases, and the junction held 4 bases outside the gene matches. The DNA of the CDR3 is TGTGCCAGCAGGCCGGGACAGGGAGAAAAACTGTTTTTT. It encodes CASRPGQGEKLFF.

This clone was observed a single time. This chain joins TRBV7-8 and TRBJ1-5, with D possibly TRBD1 on 6 matching bases. V was cut by 5 bases and J by 16 bases, with 18 bases left in between. Looked up from germline, CDR1 is SGHVS and CDR2 is FQNEAQ. This CDR3 spans 12 amino acids. The CDR3 DNA sequence: TGTGCCAGCAGCCGTGCGGGGGGCAGCCTCCATTTT. This gives the protein CASSRAGGSLHF.

This chain joins TRBV6-5 and TRBJ2-7; 7 bases are shared with TRBD2. Germline lookup yields CDR1 MNHEY and CDR2 SVGAGI. This CDR3 spans 15 amino acids. V shed 4 bases and J 0 bases; nucleotides not matched to a gene: 6. The CDR3 sequence: CASSSRAGLSYEQYF. The CDR3 nucleotides read TGTGCCAGCAGTTCCAGAGCGGGACTCTCCTACGAGCAGTACTTC.